A single sample gave rise to the 14 T cell receptor beta chains below, sequenced in a study of blood T cell repertoires in COVID-19. The table came from immunoSEQ multiplex PCR; TCRdb's copy has only in-frame clones and leaves some out. The repertoire includes some 78,000 clones, roughly 88% of them detected once, and around 0.97% sits in the top ten. Specimen: peripheral blood. These TCRs come from a woman aged 45-65 years in a cohort sampled during active COVID-19.

The V and J genes are TRBV4-1 and TRBJ2-7; 8 bases align to TRBD1. This CDR3 contains 17 residues. The junction had 10 bases not matched to a gene; V was cut back by 0 bases and J by 3 bases. From germline, CDR1 is MGHRA and CDR2 YSYEKL. The CDR3 DNA sequence: TGCGCCAGCAGCCAAGATGGGAGGACAGGGCCCTACTACGAGCAGTACTTC. Amino acid sequence: CASSQDGRTGPYYEQYF.

The V and J genes are TRBV29-1 and TRBJ2-7; TRBD1 matches at 8 bases. Germline CDR1 SQVTM, CDR2 ANQGSEA. After removal of 2 bases from V and 5 bases from J, the junction contained 8 bases not matched to a gene. This CDR3 is 14 amino acids long. DNA for the CDR3: TGCAGCGTTGAACCAGGGGGCCCAGGGGACGAGCAGTACTTC. Translated, it gives CSVEPGGPGDEQYF.

This chain connects TRBV28 to TRBJ1-5, with D possibly being TRBD1 (5 bases). There are 12 residues in the CDR3. Trimming removed 6 bases from V and 12 bases from J, with 15 bases in between. Germline V CDR1 and CDR2: MDHEN, SYDVKM. The CDR3 coding sequence is TGTGCCAGCAGCGTTGTTAGCGGGGGCCAGCATTTT. Protein sequence: CASSVVSGGQHF.

This sequence joins TRBV18 and TRBJ2-2, with 8 bases aligning to TRBD2. V shed 0 bases, J shed 1 base, and the junction held 1 base outside the gene matches. The CDR3 length is 16 residues. CDR1 and CDR2 from the germline V gene are KGHSH and LQKENI. CDR3 nucleotides: TGTGCCAGCTCACCACCCAGCGGGGGGAACACCGGGGAGCTGTTTTTT. Its protein is CASSPPSGGNTGELFF.

The J gene is TRBJ2-2, the V gene TRBV18, with 9 bases lining up with TRBD1. This CDR3 has 15 residues. The germline gives CDR1 KGHSH, CDR2 LQKENI. V lost 1 base to trimming and J lost 7 bases; unmatched junction nucleotides: 4. DNA for the CDR3: TGTGCCAGCTCACCACGCACAGGGGGCGGCGGGGAGCTGTTTTTT. Its translation is CASSPRTGGGGELFF. The whole variable domain, remainder taken from reference TRBV18 and TRBJ2-2, is NAGVMQNPRHLVRRRGQEARLRCSPMKGHSHVYWYRQLPEEGLKFMVYLQKENIIDESGMPKERFSAEFPKEGPSILRIQQVVRGDSAAYFCASSPRTGGGGELFFGEGSRLTVL.

This chain connects TRBV6-6 to TRBJ1-5, with 10 bases matching TRBD1. The CDR3 is 16 residues long. Trimming took 6 bases from V and 2 from J; bases not matched to a gene: 7. Germline loops: CDR1 MNHNY, CDR2 SVGAGI (reference sequence). The CDR3 protein is CASRGQGRNGNQPQHF. The CDR3 nucleotides read TGTGCCAGCAGGGGACAGGGGCGCAATGGCAATCAGCCCCAGCATTTT.

The V call is TRBV10-3, the J call TRBJ2-3; 7 nucleotides line up with TRBD2. Germline values: CDR1 ENHRY, CDR2 SYGVKD. The CDR3 is made up of 15 amino acids. The J segment lost 5 bases and the V segment lost 6 bases, leaving 11 bases of the junction unmatched. The CDR3 coding sequence is TGTGCCATCAGCGAGACGGCTAGCGGAAAAGATACGCAGTATTTT. Encoded protein: CAISETASGKDTQYF.

The chain uses TRBV27 and TRBJ1-5, with 7 bases fitting TRBD1. V lost 5 bases, J lost 3 bases, and 13 bases stayed unmatched. The CDR3 consists of 17 residues. Germline loops: CDR1 MNHEY, CDR2 SMNVEV (reference sequence). In DNA, the CDR3 is TGTGCCAGCAGTCCCAATCCAGGGGGTCTCCTCAATCAGCCCCAGCATTTT. This codes for CASSPNPGGLLNQPQHF.

The genes are TRBV28 and TRBJ1-2; D is unresolved. Germline CDR1 is MDHEN and CDR2 is SYDVKM. V was pared by 7 bases and J by 5 bases, with 17 bases between. CDR3 length equals 14 residues. This chain's CDR3 is CASTSTVPRYGYTF. The CDR3 nucleotides are TGTGCCAGCACATCCACCGTCCCCCGGTATGGCTACACCTTC.

The chain couples TRBV5-1 to TRBJ2-7, with TRBD1 matching over 9 bases. Germline V gene data show CDR1 as SGHRS and CDR2 as YFSETQ. With 6 bases clipped from V and 5 bases from J, the junction kept 9 bases outside the gene matches. The CDR3 runs 14 residues. The CDR3 protein is CASTEGDREDEQYF. The CDR3 region has the DNA TGCGCCAGCACTGAGGGGGACAGGGAGGACGAGCAGTACTTC.

The chain combines TRBV7-9 with TRBJ2-3, with 8 bases matching TRBD1. V lost 5 bases to trimming and J lost 0 bases; unmatched junction nucleotides: 4. Germline V CDR1 and CDR2: SEHNR, FQNEAQ (reference sequence). The CDR3 contains 15 residues. CDR3 residues: CASSLGQGSTDTQYF. The CDR3 DNA follows: TGTGCCAGCAGCCTTGGACAGGGCAGCACAGATACGCAGTATTTT. Combining the CDR3 with reference TRBV7-9 and TRBJ2-3 gives the whole variable domain DTGVSQNPRHKITKRGQNVTFRCDPISEHNRLYWYRQTLGQGPEFLTYFQNEAQLEKSRLLSDRFSAERPKGSFSTLEIQRTEQGDSAMYLCASSLGQGSTDTQYFGPGTRLTVL.

The chain is built from TRBV28 and TRBJ2-1; TRBD2 agrees at 10 bases. The CDR3 is 15 residues long. Germline trimming cut 5 bases from V and 8 bases from J; bases unmatched to any gene: 9. Germline CDR1 MDHEN, CDR2 SYDVKM. The chain's CDR3 is CASSIIAGGYYEQFF. Here the CDR3 DNA reads TGTGCCAGCAGTATCATAGCGGGAGGTTATTATGAGCAGTTCTTC.

This chain connects TRBV5-1 to TRBJ2-3; perhaps TRBD1 as D (5 bases). Germline assignment: CDR1 SGHRS and CDR2 YFSETQ. This CDR3 has 15 amino acids. Between the trimmed V and J ends, which lost 0 bases and 0 bases, there was a span of 8 bases. The CDR3 DNA reads as TGCGCCAGCAGCTTGGGACAGTCTAGCACAGATACGCAGTATTTT. Amino acids: CASSLGQSSTDTQYF.

This rearrangement joins TRBV5-4 to TRBJ2-1, with D possibly being TRBD1 (6 bases). The ends were cut back, 4 bases at V and 15 bases at J, with 20 bases in the middle. This CDR3 spans 13 amino acids. Looked up from germline, CDR1 is SGHNT and CDR2 is YYREEE (reference sequence). In DNA form, the CDR3 reads TGTGCCAGCAGCAAGGACAGCCCGGGGTTGCCGTTCTTC. The encoded protein is CASSKDSPGLPFF. The variable domain in full, with the rest retrieved from reference TRBV5-4 and TRBJ2-1, is ETGVTQSPTHLIKTRGQQVTLRCSSQSGHNTVSWYQQALGQGPQFIFQYYREEENGRGNFPPRFSGLQFPNYSSELNVNALELDDSALYLCASSKDSPGLPFFGPGTRLTVL.